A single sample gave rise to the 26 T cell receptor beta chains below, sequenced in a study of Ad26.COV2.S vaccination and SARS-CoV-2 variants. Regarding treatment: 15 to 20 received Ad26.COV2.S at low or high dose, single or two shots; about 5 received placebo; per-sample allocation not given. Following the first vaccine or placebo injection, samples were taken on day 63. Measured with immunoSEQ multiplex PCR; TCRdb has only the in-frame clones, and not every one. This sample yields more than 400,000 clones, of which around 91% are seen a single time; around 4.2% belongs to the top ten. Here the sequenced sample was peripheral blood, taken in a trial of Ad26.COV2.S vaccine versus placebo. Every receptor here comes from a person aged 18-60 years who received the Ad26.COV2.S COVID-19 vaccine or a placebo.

Here the CDR3 DNA reads TGTGCCAGCAGGCAGTCCAGGGGGCCCCTCTACGAGCAGTACTTC. Its translation is CASRQSRGPLYEQYF. The chain carries TRBV27 and TRBJ2-7; 8 nucleotides match TRBD1. J gave up 3 bases and V 6 bases, and 10 bases lay outside the gene matches. This CDR3 contains 15 residues. The germline V gene has CDR1 MNHEY and CDR2 SMNVEV (reference sequence).

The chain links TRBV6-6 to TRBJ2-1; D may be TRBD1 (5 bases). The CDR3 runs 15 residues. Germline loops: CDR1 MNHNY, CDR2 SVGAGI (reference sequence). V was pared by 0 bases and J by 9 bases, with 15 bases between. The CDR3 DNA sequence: TGTGCCAGCAGTTACTCGCCCGAGCAGGGTAGTGAGCAGTTCTTC. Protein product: CASSYSPEQGSEQFF.

CDR3 sequence: CASSLGSPDTQYF. CDR3 nucleotides: TGTGCCAGCAGCTTAGGCAGCCCAGATACGCAGTATTTT. V gene TRBV11-3 combines with J gene TRBJ2-3; D ambiguous. The V end was cut by 1 base, the J end by 4 bases, with 6 bases between. The CDR3 totals 13 residues. The germline V gene has CDR1 SGHNT and CDR2 YENEEA.

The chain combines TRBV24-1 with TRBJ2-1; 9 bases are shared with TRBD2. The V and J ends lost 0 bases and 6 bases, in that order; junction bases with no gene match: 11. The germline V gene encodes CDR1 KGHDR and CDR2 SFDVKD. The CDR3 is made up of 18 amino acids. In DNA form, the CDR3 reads TGTGCCACCAGTGATTTGGGGGCGGCGGGAGGGTTAGTCAATGAGCAGTTCTTC. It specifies CATSDLGAAGGLVNEQFF.

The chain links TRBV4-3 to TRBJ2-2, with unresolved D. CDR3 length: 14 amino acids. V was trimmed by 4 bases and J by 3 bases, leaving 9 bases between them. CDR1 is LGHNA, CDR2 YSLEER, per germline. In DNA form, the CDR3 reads TGCGCCAGCAGCCTGGCAGATTACACCGGGGAGCTGTTTTTT. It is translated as CASSLADYTGELFF.

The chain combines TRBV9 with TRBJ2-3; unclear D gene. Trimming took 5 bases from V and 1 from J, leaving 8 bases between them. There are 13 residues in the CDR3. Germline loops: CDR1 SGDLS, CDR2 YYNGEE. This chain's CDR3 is CASRPAGTDTQYF. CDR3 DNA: TGTGCCAGCAGACCGGCGGGCACAGATACGCAGTATTTT. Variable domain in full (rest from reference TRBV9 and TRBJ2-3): DSGVTQTPKHLITATGQRVTLRCSPRSGDLSVYWYQQSLDQGLQFLIQYYNGEERAKGNILERFSAQQFPDLHSELNLSSLELGDSALYFCASRPAGTDTQYFGPGTRLTVL.

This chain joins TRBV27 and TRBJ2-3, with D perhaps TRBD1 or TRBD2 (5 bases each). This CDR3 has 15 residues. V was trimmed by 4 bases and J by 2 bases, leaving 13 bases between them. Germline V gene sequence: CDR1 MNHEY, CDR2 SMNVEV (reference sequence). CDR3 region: CASSSPGTLTDTQYF. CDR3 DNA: TGTGCCAGCAGTTCCCCCGGGACGCTCACAGATACGCAGTATTTT.

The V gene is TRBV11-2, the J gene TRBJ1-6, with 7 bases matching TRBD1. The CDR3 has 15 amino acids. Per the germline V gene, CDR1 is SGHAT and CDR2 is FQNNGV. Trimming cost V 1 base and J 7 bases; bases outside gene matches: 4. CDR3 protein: CASSLAGTENSPLHF. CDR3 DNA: TGTGCCAGCAGCTTAGCCGGGACAGAGAATTCACCCCTCCACTTT.

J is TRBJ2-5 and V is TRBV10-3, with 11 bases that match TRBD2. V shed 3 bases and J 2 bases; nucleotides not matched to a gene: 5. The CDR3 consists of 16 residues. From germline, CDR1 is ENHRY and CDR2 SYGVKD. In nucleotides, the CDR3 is TGTGCCATCAGTGAAGGACTAGCGGGTGCACAAGAGACCCAGTACTTC. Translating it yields CAISEGLAGAQETQYF.

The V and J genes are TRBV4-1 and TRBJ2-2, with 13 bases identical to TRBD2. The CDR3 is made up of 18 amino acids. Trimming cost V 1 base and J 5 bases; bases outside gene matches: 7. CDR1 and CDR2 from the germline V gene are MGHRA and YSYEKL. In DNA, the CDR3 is TGCGCCAGCAGCCAAGGAAGACTAGCGGGAGGTCGGACCGGGGAGCTGTTTTTT. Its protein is CASSQGRLAGGRTGELFF.

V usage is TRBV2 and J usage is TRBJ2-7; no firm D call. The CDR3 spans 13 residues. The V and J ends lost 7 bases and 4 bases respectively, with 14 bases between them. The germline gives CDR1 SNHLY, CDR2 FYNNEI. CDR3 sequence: CASIPVLGYEQYF. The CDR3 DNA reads TGTGCCAGCATCCCGGTTTTGGGGTACGAGCAGTACTTC.

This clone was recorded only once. The CDR3 is CATRSREGQNTEAFF. Here the CDR3 DNA reads TGTGCCACCAGGTCGCGCGAGGGTCAGAACACTGAAGCTTTCTTT. The rearrangement uses TRBV24-1 and TRBJ1-1; D is ambiguous. The germline gives CDR1 KGHDR, CDR2 SFDVKD. The CDR3 consists of 15 residues. V was pared by 7 bases and J by 1 base, with 15 bases between.

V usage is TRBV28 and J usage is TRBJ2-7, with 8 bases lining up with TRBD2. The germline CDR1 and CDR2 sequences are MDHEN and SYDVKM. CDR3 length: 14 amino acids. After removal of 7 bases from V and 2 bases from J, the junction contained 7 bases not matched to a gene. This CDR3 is CASTQLAETYEQYF. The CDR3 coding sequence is TGTGCCAGCACTCAACTAGCGGAAACCTACGAGCAGTACTTC.

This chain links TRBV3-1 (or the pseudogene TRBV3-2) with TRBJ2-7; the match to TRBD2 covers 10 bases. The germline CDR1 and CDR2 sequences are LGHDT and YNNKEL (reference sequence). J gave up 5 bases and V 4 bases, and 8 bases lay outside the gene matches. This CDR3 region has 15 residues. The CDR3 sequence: CASSPGLAGEHEQYF. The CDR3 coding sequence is TGTGCCAGCAGCCCGGGGCTAGCGGGAGAGCACGAGCAGTACTTC.

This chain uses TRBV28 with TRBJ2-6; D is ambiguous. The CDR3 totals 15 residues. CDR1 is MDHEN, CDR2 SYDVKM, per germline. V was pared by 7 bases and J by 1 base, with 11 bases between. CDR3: CASTRSISGANVLTF. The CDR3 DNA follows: TGTGCCAGCACTAGAAGCATATCTGGGGCCAACGTCCTGACTTTC.

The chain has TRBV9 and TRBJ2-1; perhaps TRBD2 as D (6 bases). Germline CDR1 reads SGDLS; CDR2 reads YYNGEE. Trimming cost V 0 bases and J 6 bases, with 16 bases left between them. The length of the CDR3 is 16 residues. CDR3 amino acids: CASSVASGRTGNEQFF. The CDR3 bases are TGTGCCAGCAGCGTAGCATCCGGGAGAACGGGCAATGAGCAGTTCTTC.

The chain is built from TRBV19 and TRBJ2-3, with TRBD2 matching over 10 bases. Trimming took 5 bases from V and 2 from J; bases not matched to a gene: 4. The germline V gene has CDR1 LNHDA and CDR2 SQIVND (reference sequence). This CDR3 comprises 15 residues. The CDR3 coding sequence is TGTGCCAGTAGTTTAGCGGGAGGCCTCACAGATACGCAGTATTTT. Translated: CASSLAGGLTDTQYF.

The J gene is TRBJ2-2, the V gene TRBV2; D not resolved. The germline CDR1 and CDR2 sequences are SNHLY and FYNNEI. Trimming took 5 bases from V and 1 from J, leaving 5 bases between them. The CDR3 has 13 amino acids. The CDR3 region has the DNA TGTGCCAGCAGTTGGGTGAACACCGGGGAGCTGTTTTTT. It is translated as CASSWVNTGELFF.

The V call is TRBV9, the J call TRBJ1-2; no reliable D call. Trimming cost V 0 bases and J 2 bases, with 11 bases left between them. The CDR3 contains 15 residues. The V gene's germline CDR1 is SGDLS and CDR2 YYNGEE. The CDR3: CASSVVSALNYGYTF. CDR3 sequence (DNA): TGTGCCAGCAGCGTAGTAAGCGCCCTGAACTATGGCTACACCTTC.

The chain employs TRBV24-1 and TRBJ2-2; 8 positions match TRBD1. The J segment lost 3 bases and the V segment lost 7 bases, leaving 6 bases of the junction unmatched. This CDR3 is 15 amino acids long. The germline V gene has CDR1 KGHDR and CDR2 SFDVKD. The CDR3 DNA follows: TGTGCCACCAGACCAGGGGGCCCGGACACCGGGGAGCTGTTTTTT. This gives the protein CATRPGGPDTGELFF.

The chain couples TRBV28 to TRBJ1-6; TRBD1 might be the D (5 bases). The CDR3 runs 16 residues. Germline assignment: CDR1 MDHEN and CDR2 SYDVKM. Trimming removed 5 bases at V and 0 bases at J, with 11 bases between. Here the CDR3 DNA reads TGTGCCAGCAGTATCTCAGGGAGCTCCTATAATTCACCCCTCCACTTT. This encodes CASSISGSSYNSPLHF.

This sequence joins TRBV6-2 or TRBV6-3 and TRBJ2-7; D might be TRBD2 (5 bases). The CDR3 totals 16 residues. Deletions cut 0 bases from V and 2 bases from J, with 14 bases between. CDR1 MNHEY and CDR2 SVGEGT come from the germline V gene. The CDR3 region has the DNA TGTGCCAGCAGTTACTCGAGGGCAGCTCTTCCCTACGAGCAGTACTTC. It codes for CASSYSRAALPYEQYF.

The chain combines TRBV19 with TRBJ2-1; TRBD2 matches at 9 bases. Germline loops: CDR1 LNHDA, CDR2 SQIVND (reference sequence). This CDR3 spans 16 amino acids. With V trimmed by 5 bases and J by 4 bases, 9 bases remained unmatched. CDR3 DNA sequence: TGTGCCAGTAGTCCCCATAGCGGGAGAGGTTACAATGAGCAGTTCTTC. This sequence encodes CASSPHSGRGYNEQFF.

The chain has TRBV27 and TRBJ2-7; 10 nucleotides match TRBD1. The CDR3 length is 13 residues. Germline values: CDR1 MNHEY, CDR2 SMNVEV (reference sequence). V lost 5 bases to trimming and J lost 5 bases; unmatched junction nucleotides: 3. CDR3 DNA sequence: TGTGCCAGCAGTCCGGGACAGGGGAACGAGCAGTACTTC. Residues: CASSPGQGNEQYF.

The CDR3 region has the DNA TGTGCCAGCAGCTTAACGGGCGCTGGAAACACCATATATTTT. As protein: CASSLTGAGNTIYF. The chain employs TRBV7-8 and TRBJ1-3, with unresolved D. Germline values: CDR1 SGHVS, CDR2 FQNEAQ. The length of the CDR3 is 14 residues. Trimming shortened V by 2 bases and J by 2 bases, and 7 bases separated the two germline ends.

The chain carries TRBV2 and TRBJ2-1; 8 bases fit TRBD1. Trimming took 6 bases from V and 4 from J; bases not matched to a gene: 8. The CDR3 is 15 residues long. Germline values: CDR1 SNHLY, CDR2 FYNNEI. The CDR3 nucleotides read TGTGCCAGCAGCGCGACAGGGGCTATTTACAATGAGCAGTTCTTC. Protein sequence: CASSATGAIYNEQFF.